The following is a T cell receptor beta chain sequence with its context. No cognate antigen has been identified for it. No much larger clonotype is one base removed from it; base qualities were not supplied. The immunoSEQ Assay, a bias-controlled multiplex PCR, was used to amplify TCRbeta CDR3 regions from genomic DNA. The original methods were these. The number of nucleated cells in each sample was estimated from the amplification of reference gene primers within the assay. Sequence reads were collapsed and filtered to measure the absolute abundance of every unique TCRbeta CDR3 rearrangement. For each sample, productive Simpson clonality was calculated as the square root of Simpson's diversity index over productive rearrangements. Here the immuneACCESS table is served through TCRdb, limited to in-frame sequences with V and J called. Missing clones are a known gap in these copies; in checked studies unresolved V genes cover under half, and the rest lacks a known reason. D and trimming come from the DNA, and the V and J calls and clone size come from that table. This sample has about 69,000 clones in its table, and 85% of those were observed once. The top ten hold around 3% of the sample.

The sample is drawn from a study of blood T cell repertoires in COVID-19 (dated by TCRdb to the early 2020s). About the investigation overall: Samples from collaborators originated in the United States, Italy and Spain and spanned both the acute and convalescent phases of COVID-19. Samples came from the ongoing ImmuneRACE study (first 160 participants) plus 1,254 subjects from 6 global collaborators. HLA class I and class II types, where available, came from metadata supplied by the sample provider rather than from assay-based typing. The prospective study material was composed of cDNA or gDNA derived from T cells, B-cell-depleted T cells, or PBMCs. Subjects who had been exposed to COVID-19, were actively infected with it, or had recovered from it provided the deeply sampled blood TCRbeta repertoires that made up the dataset. A freely available public database, intended as a resource for researchers studying the immune response to SARS-CoV-2, is where the repertoires were released. A de-identified subject ID, COVID-19 status, age in years and sex were almost always included in the sample metadata. Results and caveats for the whole study, not just this receptor: How much clinical and demographic metadata was included differed by source and by participant, and the metadata was provided uncurated.

Collaborating institutions collected whole blood in K2EDTA tubes following their own protocols. Collaborator samples were shipped for TCRbeta analysis as frozen whole blood, isolated PBMCs, or DNA extracted from either sample type. The CDR3 covers 17 residues, taking in both the cysteine and the phenylalanine. CDR3 DNA is the only sequence kept; it has 51 bases, read in frame from the first base. CDR1 and CDR2 are drawn from the germline V gene (reference sequence): MNHEY, SMNVEV. V has 4 bases trimmed and J has 4 bases trimmed; junction bases matching no gene number 10. This sequence was found in an elderly man with acute or convalescent COVID-19. Sequenced material: peripheral blood. The chain joins TRBV27 to TRBJ2-1; TRBD2 matches 10 bases in the middle. The CDR3 reads CASSSGPGLAAYNEQFF. The DNA sequence is as follows: TGTGCCAGCAGTTCGGGGCCAGGACTAGCGGCTTACAATGAGCAGTTCTTC.